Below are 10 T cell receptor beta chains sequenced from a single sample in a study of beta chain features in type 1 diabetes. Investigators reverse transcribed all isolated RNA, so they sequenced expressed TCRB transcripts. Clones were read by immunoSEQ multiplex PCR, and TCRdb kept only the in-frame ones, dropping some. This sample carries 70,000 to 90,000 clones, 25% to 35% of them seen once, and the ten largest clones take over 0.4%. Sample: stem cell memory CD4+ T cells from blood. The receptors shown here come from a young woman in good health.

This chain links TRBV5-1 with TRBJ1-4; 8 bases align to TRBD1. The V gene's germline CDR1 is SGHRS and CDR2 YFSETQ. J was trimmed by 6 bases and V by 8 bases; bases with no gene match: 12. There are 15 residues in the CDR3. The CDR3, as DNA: TGCGCCAGTTCACTTCAGGGGGCCGGACATGAAAAACTGTTTTTT. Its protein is CASSLQGAGHEKLFF.

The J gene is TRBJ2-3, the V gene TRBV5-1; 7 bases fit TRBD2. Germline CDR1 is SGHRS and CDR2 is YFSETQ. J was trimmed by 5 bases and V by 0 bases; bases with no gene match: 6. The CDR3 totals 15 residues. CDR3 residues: CASSLATSEVDTQYF. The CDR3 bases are TGCGCCAGCAGCTTGGCCACTAGCGAGGTAGATACGCAGTATTTT.

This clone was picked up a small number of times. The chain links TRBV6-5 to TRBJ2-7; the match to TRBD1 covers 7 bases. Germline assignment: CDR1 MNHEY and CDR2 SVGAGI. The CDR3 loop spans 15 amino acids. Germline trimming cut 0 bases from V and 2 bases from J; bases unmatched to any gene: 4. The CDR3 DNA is TGTGCCAGCAGTTACTCCGGGACAGAAGCCTACGAGCAGTACTTC. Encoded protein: CASSYSGTEAYEQYF.

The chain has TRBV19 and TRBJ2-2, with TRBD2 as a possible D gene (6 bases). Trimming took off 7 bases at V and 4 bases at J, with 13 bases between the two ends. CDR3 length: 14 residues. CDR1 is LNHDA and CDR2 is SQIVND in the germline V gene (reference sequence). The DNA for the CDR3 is TGTGCCAGTAAACGGGGAGGCTCCACCGGGGAGCTGTTTTTT. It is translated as CASKRGGSTGELFF.

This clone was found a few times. Written as DNA, the CDR3 is TGTGCCAGCAGCCCGCCTCCAGGAGGCTACACCTTC. Translation gives CASSPPPGGYTF. This chain links TRBV7-9 with TRBJ1-2; unclear D gene. Germline assignment: CDR1 SEHNR and CDR2 FQNEAQ (reference sequence). The V and J ends lost 5 bases and 8 bases respectively, with 12 bases between them. The CDR3 loop spans 12 amino acids. The whole variable domain, filled in from reference TRBV7-9 and TRBJ1-2, reads DTGVSQNPRHKITKRGQNVTFRCDPISEHNRLYWYRQTLGQGPEFLTYFQNEAQLEKSRLLSDRFSAERPKGSFSTLEIQRTEQGDSAMYLCASSPPPGGYTFGSGTRLTVV.

The CDR3 DNA reads TGTGCCTGCAGTGGGGGACAGGAAAGAAACATTCAGTACTTC. Translating gives CACSGGQERNIQYF. The chain has TRBV19 and TRBJ2-4, with 8 bases lining up with TRBD1. The CDR3 is made up of 14 amino acids. Germline V gene lookup returns CDR1 LNHDA and CDR2 SQIVND (reference sequence). V lost 11 bases and J lost 6; bases outside the gene matches: 12. Drawing the rest from reference TRBV19 and TRBJ2-4, the complete variable domain is DGGITQSPKYLFRKEGQNVTLSCEQNLNHDAMYWYRQDPGQGLRLIYYSQIVNDFQKGDIAEGYSVSREKKESFPLTVTSAQKNPTAFYLCACSGGQERNIQYFGAGTRLSVL.

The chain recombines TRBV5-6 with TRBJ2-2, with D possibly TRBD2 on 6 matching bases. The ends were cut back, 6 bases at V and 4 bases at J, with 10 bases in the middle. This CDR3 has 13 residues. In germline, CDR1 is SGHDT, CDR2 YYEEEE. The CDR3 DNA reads TGTGCCAGCACCTGGCGGGGCACCGGGGAGCTGTTTTTT. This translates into CASTWRGTGELFF.

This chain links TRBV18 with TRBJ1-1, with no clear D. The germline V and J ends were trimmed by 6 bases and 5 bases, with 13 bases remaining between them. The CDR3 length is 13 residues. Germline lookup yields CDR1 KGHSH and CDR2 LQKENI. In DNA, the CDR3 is TGTGCCAGCTCCCCTCTCGAGGGTACTGAAGCTTTCTTT. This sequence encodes CASSPLEGTEAFF.

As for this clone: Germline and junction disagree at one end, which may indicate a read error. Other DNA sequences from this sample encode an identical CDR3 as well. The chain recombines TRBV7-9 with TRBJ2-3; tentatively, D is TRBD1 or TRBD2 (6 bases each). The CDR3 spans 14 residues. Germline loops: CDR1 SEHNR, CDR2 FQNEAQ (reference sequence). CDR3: CARGGSGGKDTQYF. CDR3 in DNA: TGCGCCAGGGGAGGAAGTGGGGGTAAAGATACGCAGTATTTT.

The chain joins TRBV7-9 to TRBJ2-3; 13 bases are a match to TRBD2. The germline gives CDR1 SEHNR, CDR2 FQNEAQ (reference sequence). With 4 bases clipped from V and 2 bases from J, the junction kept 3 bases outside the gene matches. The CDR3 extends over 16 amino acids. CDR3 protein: CASSSGTSGDTDTQYF. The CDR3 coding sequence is TGTGCCAGCAGCTCAGGGACTAGCGGGGACACAGATACGCAGTATTTT.